This T cell receptor (beta chain) was retrieved from a study of human T cells and chemical hapten exposure. Study-level information: Mainly, slight library volume differences in the pool made TCR yields vary.

Notes on the study in general: Counts of TCRs above 1 in 1000 frequency stayed unchanged with DPC sensitization.

This clonotype has a count of ten or more. No antigen is known for it. Time point specified: healthy volunteer bleed at 2 weeks. Blood, whole and unfractionated, served as the source for total RNA extraction. Unique molecular identifiers were attached to individual cDNA molecules within the library. The authors' processing: Some 100,000 TCRs per sample was the median, with a range of 23,224 to 690,600. TCRdb itself ran the RACE reads through MiXCR, one entry per CDR3 protein. The authors' filters were not applied to this entry. The repertoire holds about 93,000 distinct CDR3 sequences, roughly 8% seen once, with about 3.1% in the top ten. Input material: whole blood. This receptor was identified in a female donor in good health. Some clones in this sample may be carry-over from other donors' samples.

CDR3 sequence reads: CASSHHSGANVLTF. DNA of the CDR3: TGTGCCAGCAGCCACCACTCTGGGGCCAACGTCCTGACTTTC. The rearrangement joins TRBV28 to TRBJ2-6, with unresolved D. The V gene's germline CDR1 is MDHEN and CDR2 SYDVKM. The CDR3 loop spans 14 amino acids. The V and J ends lost 6 bases and 0 bases respectively, with 6 bases between them.